The 13 T cell receptor beta chains below come from one sample, sequenced in a study of metastatic and nonmetastatic thyroid tumors. Through MiXCR, TCRdb re-clonotyped the PCR reads. The sample contains 31,000 or so clones, over 15% of which appear only once. All patients reached thyroid surgery having received no treatment beforehand. The specimen was blood. These receptors all stem from a female donor with papillary thyroid cancer or a benign thyroid nodule (not recorded which). Some clones in this sample may be carry-over from other donors' samples.

This clone was observed at least ten times. The V and J genes are TRBV24-1 and TRBJ2-3, with TRBD1 identical over 12 bases. Germline loops: CDR1 KGHDR, CDR2 SFDVKD. V lost 5 bases, J lost 2 bases, and 1 base stayed unmatched. This CDR3 is 15 amino acids long. The CDR3 coding sequence is TGTGCCACCAGTGGGGACAGGGGGCACACAGATACGCAGTATTTT. It encodes CATSGDRGHTDTQYF.

This clone rates as medium-sized. The rearrangement joins TRBV6-1 to TRBJ2-7, with TRBD1 matching over 7 bases. With V trimmed by 6 bases and J by 4 bases, 9 bases remained unmatched. Germline-derived CDR1 and CDR2 are MNHNS and SASEGT. The CDR3 sequence is 14 residues long. The CDR3 DNA follows: TGTGCCAGCAGCCAGAGCTCGGGACAGTACGAGCAGTACTTC. Amino acids: CASSQSSGQYEQYF.

This clone was recorded many times. The CDR3: CASRGTLSYEQYF. The CDR3 nucleotides are TGTGCCAGCAGGGGGACCTTAAGCTACGAGCAGTACTTC. This rearrangement joins TRBV6-1 to TRBJ2-7; D is possibly TRBD1 or TRBD2 (5 bases each). V lost 6 bases to trimming and J lost 3 bases, with 12 bases between them. The CDR3 is 13 residues long. Germline V gene sequence: CDR1 MNHNS, CDR2 SASEGT.

In this sample, this clone is medium-sized. The chain employs TRBV27 and TRBJ2-3, with 7 nucleotides matching TRBD2. Per germline, CDR1 MNHEY and CDR2 SMNVEV (reference sequence). J lost 8 bases, V lost 6 bases, and 5 bases had no gene match. The CDR3 is 12 amino acids. CDR3 in amino acids: CASRGWGGTQYF. Written as DNA, the CDR3 is TGTGCCAGCAGGGGGTGGGGGGGTACGCAGTATTTT.

The chain couples TRBV6-1 to TRBJ1-4; TRBD1 might be the D (5 bases). This CDR3 spans 15 amino acids. Germline CDR1 reads MNHNS; CDR2 reads SASEGT. The V end was cut by 5 bases, the J end by 2 bases, with 12 bases between. Here the CDR3 DNA reads TGTGCCAGCAGTCCCGACCGACAGACTAATGAAAAACTGTTTTTT. Translation: CASSPDRQTNEKLFF.

This clone was counted between two and nine times. This may stem from a read error, because a much larger clone lies one nucleotide away. For the CDR3, the DNA is TGCAGTGCTCCACTAAGGGTGGGGCCGAAGGAGACCCAGTACTTC. This translates into CSAPLRVGPKETQYF. The chain links TRBV20-1 to TRBJ2-5; tentatively, D is TRBD1 (5 bases). Trimming cost V 5 bases and J 5 bases, with 21 bases left between them. CDR3 length equals 15 residues. Germline V gene sequence: CDR1 DFQATT, CDR2 SNEGSKA (reference sequence).

The rearrangement joins TRBV7-8 to TRBJ2-1, with 7 positions matching TRBD2. Germline trimming cut 5 bases from V and 9 bases from J; bases unmatched to any gene: 13. The CDR3 extends over 15 amino acids. Looked up from germline, CDR1 is SGHVS and CDR2 is FQNEAQ. DNA for the CDR3: TGTGCCAGCAGCAATAGCGGGTCCGTGGGGAGTGAGCAGTTCTTC. Its protein product is CASSNSGSVGSEQFF.

This clone was seen more than once but under ten times. J is TRBJ2-6 and V is TRBV6-1; 7 bases match TRBD1. Trimming removed 7 bases from V and 2 bases from J; junction bases left unmatched: 5. Germline V gene lookup returns CDR1 MNHNS and CDR2 SASEGT. The CDR3 runs 15 residues. This CDR3 reads CASTGQGAGANVLTF. In DNA, the CDR3 is TGTGCCAGCACGGGGCAGGGGGCTGGGGCCAACGTCCTGACTTTC.

This chain links TRBV27 with TRBJ2-7, with D hard to call. The V gene's germline CDR1 is MNHEY and CDR2 SMNVEV (reference sequence). V was clipped by 0 bases and J by 6 bases, with 9 bases between them. The CDR3 runs to 13 residues. The CDR3 protein is CASSLSHRTEQYF. DNA of the CDR3: TGTGCCAGCAGTTTATCTCACCGGACCGAGCAGTACTTC.

This clone has at least ten counts. This chain links TRBV28 with TRBJ2-2, with TRBD2 identical over 9 bases. Germline CDR1 and CDR2: MDHEN and SYDVKM. V was pared by 4 bases and J by 4 bases, with 13 bases of the junction left unmatched. The CDR3 runs to 18 residues. CDR3 sequence reads: CASSSLLPAAGGTGELFF. The DNA of the CDR3 is TGTGCCAGCAGTTCCCTATTACCGGCAGCGGGGGGCACCGGGGAGCTGTTTTTT.

This clone has a count of ten or more. The chain couples TRBV7-3 to TRBJ2-1; weak D call: TRBD2 (6 bases). CDR1 is SGHTA and CDR2 is FQGTGA in the germline V gene. Deletions cut 2 bases from V and 5 bases from J, with 13 bases between. The CDR3 runs 15 residues. The CDR3 sequence is CASSLSSVLNNEQFF. CDR3 DNA sequence: TGTGCCAGCAGCTTATCTAGCGTTCTAAACAATGAGCAGTTCTTC.

With regard to this clone: No conserved phenylalanine or tryptophan is present at the end of the CDR3, so a read error is the likely explanation. The rearrangement links TRBV10-3 to TRBJ1-2; 8 nucleotides line up with TRBD1. Losses at the gene ends were 3 bases for V and 8 bases for J; bases not matched to a gene: 11. The CDR3 runs to 15 residues. Germline V CDR1 and CDR2: ENHRY, SYGVKD. DNA for the CDR3: TGTGCCATCAGTGACCCTGACAGGGGTTTTATCGGCTACACCCTC. Translating it yields CAISDPDRGFIGYTL.

In its sample, this clone was seen many times. The gene calls are TRBV7-9 and TRBJ1-4; tentatively, D is TRBD1 (5 bases). V was trimmed by 0 bases and J by 1 base, leaving 9 bases between them. There are 16 residues in the CDR3. Germline loops: CDR1 SEHNR, CDR2 FQNEAQ (reference sequence). CDR3 sequence (DNA): TGTGCCAGCAGCTTAGCGCTGGGGGGAACTAATGAAAAACTGTTTTTT. Translation: CASSLALGGTNEKLFF.